Each of the 22 T cell receptor beta chains below was sequenced from the same sample in a study of blood T cell repertoires in COVID-19. Assay: immunoSEQ multiplex PCR; the TCRdb copy retains only in-frame clones and omits some. The table shows some 140,000 clones, with about 89% occurring only once. Input material: peripheral blood. All receptors come from a man aged 45-60 years with active or convalescent COVID-19.

CDR3 sequence (DNA): TGTGCCAGTAGTAGCGGACAGGCTCTAGCCAAAAACATTCAGTACTTC. This codes for CASSSGQALAKNIQYF. The rearrangement joins TRBV19 to TRBJ2-4, with TRBD1 matching 7 bases. V lost 4 bases, J lost 0 bases, and 6 bases stayed unmatched. CDR1 and CDR2 (germline): LNHDA, SQIVND (reference sequence). The CDR3 is made up of 16 amino acids.

The chain is built from TRBV3-1 (or the pseudogene TRBV3-2) and TRBJ2-1; unclear D gene. The CDR3 totals 14 residues. Deletions cut 1 base from V and 3 bases from J, with 7 bases between. Germline CDR1 is LGHDT and CDR2 is YNNKEL (reference sequence). CDR3: CASSQVLDYNEQFF. The CDR3 nucleotides are TGTGCCAGCAGCCAAGTTCTAGACTACAATGAGCAGTTCTTC.

This clone was found a few times. The chain employs TRBV10-1 and TRBJ2-5; maybe TRBD1 (5 bases). The CDR3 extends over 14 amino acids. Germline V lookup: CDR1 WNHNN, CDR2 SYGVQD (reference sequence). V was shortened by 0 bases and J by 5 bases, with 10 bases between the two germline ends. The CDR3 reads CASSESSDTETQYF. The CDR3 DNA is TGCGCCAGCAGTGAGTCGTCGGACACGGAGACCCAGTACTTC.

The chain joins TRBV2 to TRBJ1-1; 7 bases agree with TRBD1. The CDR3 sequence is 15 residues long. V shed 6 bases and J 1 base; nucleotides not matched to a gene: 8. CDR1 is SNHLY, CDR2 FYNNEI, per germline. The CDR3 region is CASRPGQPENTEAFF. The CDR3 DNA reads as TGTGCCAGCAGGCCGGGACAGCCAGAGAACACTGAAGCTTTCTTT.

V gene TRBV18 combines with J gene TRBJ2-1, with 8 bases aligning to TRBD1. CDR1 is KGHSH, CDR2 LQKENI, per germline. This CDR3 comprises 13 residues. With 5 bases clipped from V and 5 bases from J, the junction kept 2 bases outside the gene matches. The CDR3, as DNA: TGTGCCAGCTCATCGGGACAGGACAATGAGCAGTTCTTC. This encodes CASSSGQDNEQFF.

This chain joins TRBV19 and TRBJ2-3; 9 bases match TRBD2. The germline V gene has CDR1 LNHDA and CDR2 SQIVND (reference sequence). The length of the CDR3 is 15 residues. Unmatched junction bases numbered 8, after V lost 6 bases and J lost 4 bases. Written as DNA, the CDR3 is TGTGCCAGTAGCCGACTTAGCGGGAGCCCAGATACGCAGTATTTT. Protein sequence: CASSRLSGSPDTQYF.

This chain joins TRBV4-3 and TRBJ1-6; tentative D call: TRBD1 (6 bases). Germline values: CDR1 LGHNA, CDR2 YSLEER. The CDR3 runs to 17 residues. Trimming removed 0 bases at V and 5 bases at J, with 14 bases between. This CDR3 reads CASSQDGGGPNNSPLHF. The CDR3, as DNA: TGCGCCAGCAGCCAAGATGGGGGGGGCCCGAATAATTCACCCCTCCACTTT.

The chain combines TRBV6-6 with TRBJ2-1, with no clear D. There are 13 residues in the CDR3. In germline, CDR1 is MNHNY, CDR2 SVGAGI (reference sequence). V lost 2 bases and J lost 8, with 10 bases in between. The CDR3 region is CASSYARIDEQFF. As DNA, the CDR3 is TGTGCCAGCAGTTACGCGAGGATCGATGAGCAGTTCTTC.

The J gene is TRBJ1-2, the V gene TRBV30, with 10 bases identical to TRBD1. This CDR3 is built from 16 residues. The germline CDR1 and CDR2 sequences are GTSNPN and SVGIG (reference sequence). The V gene end was trimmed by 1 base and the J gene end by 8 bases; junction bases not matched to a gene: 13. The CDR3 nucleotides read TGTGCCTGGAGTGGCCACCCGACAGGGGGCGCGGGAGGCTACACCTTC. Translating gives CAWSGHPTGGAGGYTF.

Ten or more counts support this clone. The CDR3 sequence: CATKSGASDTQYF. The CDR3 DNA reads as TGTGCCACCAAAAGCGGGGCATCAGATACGCAGTATTTT. V is TRBV15 and J is TRBJ2-3; 7 nucleotides line up with TRBD2. The CDR3 is made up of 13 amino acids. J lost 4 bases, V lost 7 bases, and 5 bases had no gene match. Germline loops: CDR1 LNHNV, CDR2 YYDKDF (reference sequence).

The rearrangement joins TRBV3-1 (or the pseudogene TRBV3-2) to TRBJ2-2; D gene unclear. Deletions cut 4 bases from V and 2 bases from J, with 11 bases between. This CDR3 contains 15 residues. The germline CDR1 and CDR2 sequences are LGHDT and YNNKEL (reference sequence). The CDR3: CASSRGISNTGELFF. The CDR3 region has the DNA TGTGCCAGCAGCCGAGGCATCTCCAACACCGGGGAGCTGTTTTTT.

This clone is a singleton in its sample. The chain uses TRBV11-2 and TRBJ1-6; TRBD1 matches 7 bases. V dropped 5 bases and J dropped 6; count of bases not matched to a gene: 19. The CDR3 has 19 residues. CDR1 and CDR2 (germline): SGHAT, FQNNGV. CDR3 residues: CASSHGSPGTDRPNSPLHF. DNA of the CDR3: TGTGCCAGCAGCCATGGGTCCCCCGGGACAGACAGACCTAATTCACCCCTCCACTTT.

V is TRBV12-3 or TRBV12-4 and J is TRBJ2-1; D is uncertain. Between the trimmed V and J ends, which lost 5 bases and 4 bases, there was a span of 3 bases. This CDR3 is built from 11 residues. The CDR3 here is CASSLYNEQFF. In DNA form, the CDR3 reads TGTGCCAGCAGTCTTTACAATGAGCAGTTCTTC.

The J gene is TRBJ1-2, the V gene TRBV7-2; the D is unclear. Between the trimmed V and J ends, which lost 5 bases and 8 bases, there was a span of 15 bases. CDR1 is SGHTA and CDR2 is FQGNSA in the germline V gene. The CDR3 covers 13 residues. The CDR3 is CASSQGVRYGYTF. In nucleotides, the CDR3 is TGTGCCAGCAGCCAAGGAGTACGGTACGGCTACACCTTC.

The CDR3 DNA reads as TGTGCCAGCAGCCAAGAGGGTATAGGGGGATTAATGGGGACCTACAATGAGCAGTTCTTC. Residues: CASSQEGIGGLMGTYNEQFF. This chain links TRBV3-1 (or the pseudogene TRBV3-2) with TRBJ2-1; perhaps TRBD1 as D (6 bases). CDR1 is LGHDT and CDR2 is YNNKEL in the germline V gene (reference sequence). Trimming removed 0 bases at V and 2 bases at J, with 23 bases between. There are 20 residues in the CDR3.

The DNA of the CDR3 is TGTGCCACCAGCCAACCAGGGTATCATGAGCAGTTCTTC. Translating it yields CATSQPGYHEQFF. The chain joins TRBV24-1 to TRBJ2-1; D might be TRBD1 (5 bases). Germline V CDR1 and CDR2: KGHDR, SFDVKD. CDR3 length: 13 amino acids. Trimming left V 7 bases short and J 8 bases short, with 14 bases between.

The CDR3 region is CASSKEGLCGTDTQYF. CDR3 nucleotide sequence: TGTGCCAGCAGCAAAGAGGGGCTTTGCGGCACAGATACGCAGTATTTT. This chain uses TRBV21-1 with TRBJ2-3; no DNA check was done on the table's D call, TRBD1. TRBV21-1 is tagged as a pseudogene. This CDR3 is 16 amino acids long.

The chain joins TRBV14 to TRBJ1-1; maybe TRBD1 (6 bases). The CDR3 has 14 residues. CDR1 is SGHDN and CDR2 is FVKESK in the germline V gene. V lost 4 bases and J lost 5, with 14 bases in between. CDR3 residues: CASSLTGPGTEAFF. CDR3 in DNA: TGTGCCAGCAGCCTGACAGGTCCGGGTACTGAAGCTTTCTTT.

This clone was seen a handful of times. The chain recombines TRBV4-3 with TRBJ1-6; 7 positions agree with TRBD1. The trim removed 3 bases at V and 9 bases at J, leaving 11 bases unmatched. Germline values: CDR1 LGHNA, CDR2 YSLEER. CDR3 length: 16 residues. CDR3 in amino acids: CASSHSPNHRGSPLHF. The CDR3 DNA reads as TGCGCCAGCAGCCATTCTCCTAACCACAGGGGTTCACCCCTCCACTTT.

This chain uses TRBV20-1 with TRBJ2-1; 7 bases are shared with TRBD1. The CDR3 runs to 13 residues. The ends lost 3 bases at V and 4 bases at J; junction bases unmatched: 3. Germline CDR1 and CDR2: DFQATT and SNEGSKA (reference sequence). For the CDR3, the DNA is TGCAGTGCTAGTGGGGGACAGTACAATGAGCAGTTCTTC. Its protein product is CSASGGQYNEQFF.

The chain is built from TRBV29-1 and TRBJ1-4; no reliable D call. Germline V lookup: CDR1 SQVTM, CDR2 ANQGSEA. The ends were cut back, 6 bases at V and 0 bases at J, with 14 bases in the middle. The CDR3 extends over 15 amino acids. CDR3 protein: CSVVGDFATNEKLFF. DNA of the CDR3: TGCAGCGTGGTGGGAGATTTTGCAACTAATGAAAAACTGTTTTTT.

The chain uses TRBV7-8 and TRBJ2-1; possible D gene TRBD2, 5 bases. This CDR3 is built from 14 residues. The germline CDR1 and CDR2 sequences are SGHVS and FQNEAQ. The V gene lost 8 bases and the J gene lost 4 bases, with 15 bases spanning the gap. CDR3 sequence (DNA): TGTGCCAGCTCGCCTAGCAGCGATTACAATGAGCAGTTCTTC. Protein sequence: CASSPSSDYNEQFF.